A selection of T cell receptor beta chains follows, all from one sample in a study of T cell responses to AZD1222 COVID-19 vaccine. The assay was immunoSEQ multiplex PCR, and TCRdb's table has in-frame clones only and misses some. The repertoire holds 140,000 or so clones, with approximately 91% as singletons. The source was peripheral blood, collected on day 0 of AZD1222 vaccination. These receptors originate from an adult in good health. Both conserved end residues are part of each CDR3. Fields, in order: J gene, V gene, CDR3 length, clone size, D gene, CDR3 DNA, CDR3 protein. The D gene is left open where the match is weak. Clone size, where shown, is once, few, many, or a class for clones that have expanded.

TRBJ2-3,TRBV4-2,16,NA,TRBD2,TGTGCCAGCAGCCACCTGCGGGAGGGCCGGACAGATACGCAGTATTTT,CASSHLREGRTDTQYF
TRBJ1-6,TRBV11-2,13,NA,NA,TGTGCCAGCAGCTTAAGAGTCGCAGGGCCCCTCCACTTT,CASSLRVAGPLHF
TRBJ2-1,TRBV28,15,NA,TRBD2,TGTGCCAGCAGGGGTAGCGGGCGGGGATACAATGAGCAGTTCTTC,CASRGSGRGYNEQFF
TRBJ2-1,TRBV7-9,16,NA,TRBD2,TGTGCCAGCGCCATCCCATGGGGCGGGGGGGTCGATGAGCAGTTCTTC,CASAIPWGGGVDEQFF
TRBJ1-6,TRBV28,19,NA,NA,TGTGCCAGCAGCCAAGCGGATGGGGGGCTAAGCTCCTATAATTCACCCCTCCACTTT,CASSQADGGLSSYNSPLHF
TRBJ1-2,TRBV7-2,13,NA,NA,TGTGCCAGCAGCCGAGACAGGAACTATGGCTACACCTTC,CASSRDRNYGYTF
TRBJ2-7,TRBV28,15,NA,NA,TGTGCCAGCAGTTTAGATGGTGGGGCATCCTACGAGCAGTACTTC,CASSLDGGASYEQYF
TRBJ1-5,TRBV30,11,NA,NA,TGTGCCTGGGGGGGGAACCAGCCCCAGCATTTT,CAWGGNQPQHF
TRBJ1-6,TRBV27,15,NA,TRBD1,TGTGCCAGCAGTTTATCGATCAGGGGGAATTCACCCCTCCACTTT,CASSLSIRGNSPLHF
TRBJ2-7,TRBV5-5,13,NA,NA,TGTGCCAGCAGCTTGGGATCGGCCTACGAGCAGTACTTC,CASSLGSAYEQYF
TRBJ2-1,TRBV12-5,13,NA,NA,TGTGCTAGTGGGACGGTCTGGGAAAATGAGCAGTTCTTC,CASGTVWENEQFF
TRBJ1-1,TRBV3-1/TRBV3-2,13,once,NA,TGTGCCAGCAGTCCGGTCGGACAGACTGAAGCTTTCTTT,CASSPVGQTEAFF
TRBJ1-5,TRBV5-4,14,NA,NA,TGTGCCAGCAGCTTGATGGGAAGCAATCAGCCCCAGCATTTT,CASSLMGSNQPQHF
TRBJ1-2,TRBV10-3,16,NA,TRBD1,TGTGCCATCAGCGGGACAGGGGGCAGGGGCGGCTATGGCTACACCTTC,CAISGTGGRGGYGYTF
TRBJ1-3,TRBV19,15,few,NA,TGTGCCAGTAGTATAGACAGGATCTCTGGAAACACCATATATTTT,CASSIDRISGNTIYF
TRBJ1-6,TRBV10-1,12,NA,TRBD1,TGCGCCAGCGGGACAGGGGGATCACCCCTCCACTTT,CASGTGGSPLHF
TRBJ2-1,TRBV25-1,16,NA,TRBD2,TGTGCCAGCAGTGACCATAGAAGGACTAGCGGAAATGAGCAGTTCTTC,CASSDHRRTSGNEQFF
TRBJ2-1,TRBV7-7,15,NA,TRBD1,TGTGCTAGCAGCTTAGCCCGGACAGGCCACAATGAGCAGTTCTTC,CASSLARTGHNEQFF
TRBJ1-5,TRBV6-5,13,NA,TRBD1,TGTGCCAGCAGCCGACAGGGTCGCCAGCCCCAGCATTTT,CASSRQGRQPQHF
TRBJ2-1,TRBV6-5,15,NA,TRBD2,TGTGCCAGCAAGCTAGCGGGGGGCTCCTACAATGAGCAGTTCTTC,CASKLAGGSYNEQFF
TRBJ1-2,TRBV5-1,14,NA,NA,TGCGCCAGCAGCTTCGTCGGAGGGGCGGATGGCTACACCTTC,CASSFVGGADGYTF
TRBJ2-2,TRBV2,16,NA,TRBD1,TGTGCCAGCAGCGATCAAGGACAGGGGGACACCGGGGAGCTGTTTTTT,CASSDQGQGDTGELFF
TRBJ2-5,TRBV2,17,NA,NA,TGTGCCAGCAGTGACCCCCTCGGGGAAGGGGCCGTAGAGACCCAGTACTTC,CASSDPLGEGAVETQYF
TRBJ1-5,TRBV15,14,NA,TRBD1,TGTGCCACCAGCAGAGACAGGGGGTCCCAGCCCCAGCATTTT,CATSRDRGSQPQHF
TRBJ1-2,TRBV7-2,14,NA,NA,TGTGCCAGCAGCGTATCAACTCAGAACTATGGCTACACCTTC,CASSVSTQNYGYTF
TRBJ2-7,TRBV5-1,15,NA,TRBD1,TGCGCCAGCAGCCCGTCAGGGACAGGGGTTCGCGAGCAGTACTTC,CASSPSGTGVREQYF
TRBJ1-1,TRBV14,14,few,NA,TGTGCCAGCAGCCAACTAGGGTACGGCACTGAAGCTTTCTTT,CASSQLGYGTEAFF
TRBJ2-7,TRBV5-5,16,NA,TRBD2,TGTGCCAGCAGCTCCTCTGAGGCTAGCGGGATCTACGAGCAGTACTTC,CASSSSEASGIYEQYF
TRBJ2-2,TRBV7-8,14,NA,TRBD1,TGTGCCAGCAGCACGAGACAGGGCTCCGGGGAGCTGTTTTTT,CASSTRQGSGELFF
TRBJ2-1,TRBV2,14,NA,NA,TGTGCCAGCTCCTCAGCCCGCTCCTACAATGAGCAGTTCTTC,CASSSARSYNEQFF
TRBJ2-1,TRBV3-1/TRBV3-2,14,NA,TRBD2,TGTGCCAGCAGTTACGACTCCGGGAGGAATGAGCAGTTCTTC,CASSYDSGRNEQFF
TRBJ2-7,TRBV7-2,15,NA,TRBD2,TGTGCCAGCAGCTTAGAGGGCGGGGGGCCTAACGAGCAGTACTTC,CASSLEGGGPNEQYF
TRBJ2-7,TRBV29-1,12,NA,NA,TGCAGCGTTGAGCAGGGGTCCTACGAGCAGTACTTC,CSVEQGSYEQYF